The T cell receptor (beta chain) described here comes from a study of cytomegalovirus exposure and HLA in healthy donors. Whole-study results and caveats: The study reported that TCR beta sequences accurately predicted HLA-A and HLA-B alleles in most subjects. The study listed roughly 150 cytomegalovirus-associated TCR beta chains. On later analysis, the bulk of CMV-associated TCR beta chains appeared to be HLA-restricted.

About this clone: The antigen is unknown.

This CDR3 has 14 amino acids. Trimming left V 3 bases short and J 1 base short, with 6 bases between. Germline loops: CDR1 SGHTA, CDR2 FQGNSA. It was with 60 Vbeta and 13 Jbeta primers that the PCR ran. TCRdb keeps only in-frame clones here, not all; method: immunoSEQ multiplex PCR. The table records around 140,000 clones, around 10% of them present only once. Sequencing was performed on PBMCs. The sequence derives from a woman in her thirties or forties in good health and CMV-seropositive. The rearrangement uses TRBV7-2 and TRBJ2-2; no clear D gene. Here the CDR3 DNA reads TGTGCCAGCAGCTTTAAGAGGAACACCGGGGAGCTGTTTTTT. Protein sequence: CASSFKRNTGELFF.